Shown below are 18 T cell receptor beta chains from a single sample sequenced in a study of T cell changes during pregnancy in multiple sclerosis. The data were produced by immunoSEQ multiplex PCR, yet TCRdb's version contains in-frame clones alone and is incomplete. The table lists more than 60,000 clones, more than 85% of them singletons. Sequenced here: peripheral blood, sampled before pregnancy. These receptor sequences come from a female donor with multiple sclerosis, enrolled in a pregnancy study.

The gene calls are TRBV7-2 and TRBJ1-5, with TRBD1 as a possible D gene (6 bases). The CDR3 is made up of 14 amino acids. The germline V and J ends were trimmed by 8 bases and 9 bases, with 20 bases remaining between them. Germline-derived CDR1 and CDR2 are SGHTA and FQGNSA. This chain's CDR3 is CASGPSQGLGPQHF. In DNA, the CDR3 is TGTGCCAGCGGTCCGTCACAGGGACTAGGGCCCCAGCATTTT.

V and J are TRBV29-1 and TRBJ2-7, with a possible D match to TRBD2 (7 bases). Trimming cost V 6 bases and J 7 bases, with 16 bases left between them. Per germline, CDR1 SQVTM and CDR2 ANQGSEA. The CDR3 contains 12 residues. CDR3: CSVNRAGGEQYF. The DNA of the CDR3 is TGCAGCGTGAACAGGGCCGGGGGGGAGCAGTACTTC.

This chain's CDR3 is CASSSGTSGGYNEQFF. The CDR3 DNA follows: TGTGCCAGCAGTTCAGGGACTAGCGGGGGGTACAATGAGCAGTTCTTC. The chain links TRBV27 to TRBJ2-1, with 15 bases matching TRBD2. With V trimmed by 4 bases and J by 4 bases, 2 bases remained unmatched. The CDR3 has 16 amino acids. From germline, CDR1 is MNHEY and CDR2 SMNVEV (reference sequence).

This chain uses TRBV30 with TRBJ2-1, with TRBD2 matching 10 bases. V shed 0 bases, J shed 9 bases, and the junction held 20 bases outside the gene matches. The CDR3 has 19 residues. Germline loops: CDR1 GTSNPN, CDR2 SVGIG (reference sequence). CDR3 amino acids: CAWSVRPPSLSGGAGEQFF. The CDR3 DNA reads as TGTGCCTGGAGTGTCCGACCCCCGTCCCTCAGCGGGGGGGCGGGTGAGCAGTTCTTC.

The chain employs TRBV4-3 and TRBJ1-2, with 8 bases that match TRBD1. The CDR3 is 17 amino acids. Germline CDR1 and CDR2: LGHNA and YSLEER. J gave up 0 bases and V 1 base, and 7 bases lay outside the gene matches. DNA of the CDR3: TGCGCCAGCAGCCAAGCGTGGACAGGGCGGGCTAACTATGGCTACACCTTC. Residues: CASSQAWTGRANYGYTF.

CDR3 bases: TGTGCCAGCTCCCCCATACTAGCGACGAGGGCCTACGAGCAGTACTTC. This sequence encodes CASSPILATRAYEQYF. V usage is TRBV18 and J usage is TRBJ2-7, with TRBD2 identical over 7 bases. V was clipped by 6 bases and J by 2 bases; unmatched bases: 13. CDR1 KGHSH and CDR2 LQKENI come from the germline V gene. This CDR3 contains 16 residues.

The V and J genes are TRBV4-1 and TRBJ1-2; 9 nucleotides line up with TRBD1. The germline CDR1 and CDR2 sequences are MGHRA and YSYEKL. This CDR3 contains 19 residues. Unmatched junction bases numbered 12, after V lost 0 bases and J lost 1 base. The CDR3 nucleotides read TGCGCCAGCAGCCAAGATTGGCGACCGGGACAGGGTTTTAACTATGGCTACACCTTC. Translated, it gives CASSQDWRPGQGFNYGYTF.

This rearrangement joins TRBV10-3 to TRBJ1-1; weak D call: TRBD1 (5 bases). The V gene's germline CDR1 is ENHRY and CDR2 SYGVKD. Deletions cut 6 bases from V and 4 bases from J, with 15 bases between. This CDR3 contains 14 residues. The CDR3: CAIRGEDILTEAFF. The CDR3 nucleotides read TGTGCCATCAGAGGAGAGGACATTCTCACTGAAGCTTTCTTT.

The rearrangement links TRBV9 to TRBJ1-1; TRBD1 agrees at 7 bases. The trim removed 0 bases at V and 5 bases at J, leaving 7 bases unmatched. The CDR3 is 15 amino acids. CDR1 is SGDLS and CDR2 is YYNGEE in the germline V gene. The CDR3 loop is CASSVELQGSTEAFF. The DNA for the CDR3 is TGTGCCAGCAGCGTAGAGCTACAGGGGTCTACTGAAGCTTTCTTT.

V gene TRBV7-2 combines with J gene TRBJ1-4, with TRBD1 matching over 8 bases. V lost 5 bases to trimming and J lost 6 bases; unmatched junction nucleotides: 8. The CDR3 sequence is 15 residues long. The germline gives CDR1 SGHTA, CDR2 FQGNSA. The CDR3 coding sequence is TGTGCCAGCAGCCACAGGGGGGGCGCCGATGAAAAACTGTTTTTT. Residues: CASSHRGGADEKLFF.

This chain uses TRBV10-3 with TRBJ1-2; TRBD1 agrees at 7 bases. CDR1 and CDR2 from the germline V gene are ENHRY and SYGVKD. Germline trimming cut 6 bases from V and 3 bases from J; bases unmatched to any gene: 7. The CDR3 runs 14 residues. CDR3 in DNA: TGTGCCATCAGCAAGGGACAGATGGACTATGGCTACACCTTC. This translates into CAISKGQMDYGYTF.

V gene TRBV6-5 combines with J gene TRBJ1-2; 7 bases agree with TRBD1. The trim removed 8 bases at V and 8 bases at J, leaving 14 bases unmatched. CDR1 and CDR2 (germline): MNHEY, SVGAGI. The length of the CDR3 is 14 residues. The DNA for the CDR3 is TGTGCCAGCCGGCAGACAGGGCCTAACCGGGGCTACACCTTC. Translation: CASRQTGPNRGYTF.

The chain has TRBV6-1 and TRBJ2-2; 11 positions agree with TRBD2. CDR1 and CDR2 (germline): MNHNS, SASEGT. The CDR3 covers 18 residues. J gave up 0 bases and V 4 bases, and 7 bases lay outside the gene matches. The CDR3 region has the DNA TGTGCCAGCAGTGCCCTGACTAGCGGGGTGCCGAACACCGGGGAGCTGTTTTTT. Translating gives CASSALTSGVPNTGELFF.

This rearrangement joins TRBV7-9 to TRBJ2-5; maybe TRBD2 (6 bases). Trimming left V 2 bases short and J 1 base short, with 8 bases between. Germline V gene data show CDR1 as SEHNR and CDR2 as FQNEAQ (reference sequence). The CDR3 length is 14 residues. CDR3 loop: CASSLLGGQETQYF. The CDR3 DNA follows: TGTGCCAGCAGCTTACTCGGGGGCCAAGAGACCCAGTACTTC.

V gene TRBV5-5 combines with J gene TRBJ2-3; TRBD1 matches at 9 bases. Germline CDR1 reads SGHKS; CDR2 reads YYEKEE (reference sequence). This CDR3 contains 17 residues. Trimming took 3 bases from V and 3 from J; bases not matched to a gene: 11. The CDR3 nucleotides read TGTGCCAGCAGCTCTGGGGTCGGGACAGGGAAGACAGATACGCAGTATTTT. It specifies CASSSGVGTGKTDTQYF.

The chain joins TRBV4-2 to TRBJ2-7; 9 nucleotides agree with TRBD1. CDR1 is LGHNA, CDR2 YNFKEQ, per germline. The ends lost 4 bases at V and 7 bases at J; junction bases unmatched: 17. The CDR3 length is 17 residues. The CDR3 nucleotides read TGTGCCAGCAGCCGCGCCCGAACCGTACAGGGGGCCGAAGAGCAGTACTTC. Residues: CASSRARTVQGAEEQYF.

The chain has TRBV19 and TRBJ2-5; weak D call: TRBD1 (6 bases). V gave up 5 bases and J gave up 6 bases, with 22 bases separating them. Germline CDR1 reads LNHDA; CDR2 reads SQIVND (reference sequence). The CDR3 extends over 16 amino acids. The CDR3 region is CASSSVQGVNGKTQYF. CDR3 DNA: TGTGCCAGTAGTTCGGTACAGGGCGTAAACGGGAAGACCCAGTACTTC.

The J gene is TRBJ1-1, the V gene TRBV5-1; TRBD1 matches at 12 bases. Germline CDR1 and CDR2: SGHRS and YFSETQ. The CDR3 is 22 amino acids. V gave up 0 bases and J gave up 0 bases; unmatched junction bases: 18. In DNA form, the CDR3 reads TGCGCCAGCAGCTTGGCCGCCGGGACAGGGGGCCCCTTGAACCAAATGAACACTGAAGCTTTCTTT. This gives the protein CASSLAAGTGGPLNQMNTEAFF.